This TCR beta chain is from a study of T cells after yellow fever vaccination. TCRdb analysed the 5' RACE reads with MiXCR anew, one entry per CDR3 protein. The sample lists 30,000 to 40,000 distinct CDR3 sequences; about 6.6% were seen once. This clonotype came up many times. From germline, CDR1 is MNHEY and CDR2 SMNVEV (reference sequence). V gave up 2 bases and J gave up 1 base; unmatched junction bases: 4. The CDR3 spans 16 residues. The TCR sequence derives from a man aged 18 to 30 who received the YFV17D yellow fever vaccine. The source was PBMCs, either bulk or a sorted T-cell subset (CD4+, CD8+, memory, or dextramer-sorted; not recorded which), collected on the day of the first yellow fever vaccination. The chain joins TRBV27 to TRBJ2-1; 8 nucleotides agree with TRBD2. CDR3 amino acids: CASSLRRGDSYNEQFF. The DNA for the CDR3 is TGTGCCAGCAGTTTACGGCGGGGGGATTCCTACAATGAGCAGTTCTTC.